One sample yielded the 27 T cell receptor beta chains listed below, sequenced in a study of molecular identifiers for immune sequencing clone quantification. One entry per CDR3 protein, called by TCRdb with MiXCR from the PCR reads. The sample comprises 40,000 or so distinct CDR3 sequences, about 19% of which are singletons, and about 1.1% rests with the top ten. The sample taken for sequencing was naive CD8+ T cells from blood, with Jurkat cell RNA spiked in. Noted subset: FACS-sorted CD8+CD4-CCR7+CD45RA+ naive T cells. These receptors were taken from a human donor in good health. Some libraries in this study had Jurkat cell RNA spiked in.

This clonotype was recorded at least ten times. The rearrangement uses TRBV27 and TRBJ1-4, with D uncertain. V was pared by 2 bases and J by 3 bases, with 13 bases between. This CDR3 has 16 residues. Germline CDR1 and CDR2: MNHEY and SMNVEV (reference sequence). The CDR3 region is CASSLPPSPSNEKLFF. As DNA, the CDR3 is TGTGCCAGCAGTTTACCGCCCTCCCCGTCTAATGAAAAACTGTTTTTT.

The gene calls are TRBV27 and TRBJ2-2, with 14 bases fitting TRBD2. Germline-derived CDR1 and CDR2 are MNHEY and SMNVEV (reference sequence). The V and J ends lost 5 bases and 6 bases, in that order; junction bases with no gene match: 8. This CDR3 region has 17 residues. The CDR3 protein is CASSRLAGGPVSGELFF. The CDR3, as DNA: TGTGCCAGCAGTCGACTAGCGGGAGGGCCTGTGTCCGGGGAGCTGTTTTTT.

This clonotype was found many times. The rearrangement links TRBV20-1 to TRBJ2-3; 8 bases are shared with TRBD2. The J segment lost 4 bases and the V segment lost 5 bases, leaving 11 bases of the junction unmatched. Germline-derived CDR1 and CDR2 are DFQATT and SNEGSKA (reference sequence). The CDR3 extends over 15 amino acids. The CDR3 region has the DNA TGCAGTGCTCTCCGCAGCGGGAGCGGTTCAGATACGCAGTATTTT. Translation gives CSALRSGSGSDTQYF.

This clonotype was observed many times. The chain has TRBV6-2 or TRBV6-3 and TRBJ2-6, with a weak D call TRBD2 (6 bases). V lost 4 bases, J lost 1 base, and 14 bases lay in between. The germline V gene encodes CDR1 MNHEY and CDR2 SVGEGT. The CDR3 covers 17 residues. The CDR3 DNA reads as TGTGCCAGCAGTTCCGGGAGATTAGGATCTGGGGCCAACGTCCTGACTTTC. Amino acids: CASSSGRLGSGANVLTF.

This clonotype appeared many times. V usage is TRBV7-6 and J usage is TRBJ2-5; D not certain. The CDR3 extends over 15 amino acids. Germline lookup yields CDR1 SGHVS and CDR2 FNYEAQ. The V end lost 4 bases, the J end lost 2 bases, and 14 bases lay between the germline ends. DNA for the CDR3: TGTGCCAGCAGCTCCGAGTTTAGGAGACAAGAGACCCAGTACTTC. This encodes CASSSEFRRQETQYF.

This clonotype was found many times. V is TRBV7-9 and J is TRBJ2-7, with D unclear. The ends were cut back, 5 bases at V and 2 bases at J, with 10 bases in the middle. The CDR3 totals 13 residues. CDR1 SEHNR and CDR2 FQNEAQ come from the germline V gene (reference sequence). The CDR3 loop reads CASSHPSTYEQYF. CDR3 bases: TGTGCCAGCAGCCACCCTAGTACCTACGAGCAGTACTTC.

This clonotype came up many times. The rearrangement joins TRBV2 to TRBJ2-3; D uncertain. This CDR3 spans 14 amino acids. V was clipped by 6 bases and J by 3 bases, with 13 bases between them. Germline loops: CDR1 SNHLY, CDR2 FYNNEI. This chain's CDR3 is CASSHGTPTDTQYF. CDR3 DNA: TGTGCCAGCAGCCACGGAACACCAACAGATACGCAGTATTTT.

V is TRBV7-2 and J is TRBJ2-7, with 7 bases identical to TRBD2. Germline trimming cut 2 bases from V and 2 bases from J; bases unmatched to any gene: 12. CDR1 is SGHTA, CDR2 FQGNSA, per germline. The CDR3 is 17 residues long. The CDR3 sequence is CASSLPSGEPIPYEQYF. CDR3 DNA sequence: TGTGCCAGCAGCTTACCTAGCGGAGAGCCCATACCCTACGAGCAGTACTTC. The full variable domain, completed using reference TRBV7-2 and TRBJ2-7, is GAGVSQSPSNKVTEKGKDVELRCDPISGHTALYWYRQSLGQGLEFLIYFQGNSAPDKSGLPSDRFSAERTGGSVSTLTIQRTQQEDSAVYLCASSLPSGEPIPYEQYFGPGTRLTVT.

V and J are TRBV19 and TRBJ2-3, with no clear D. CDR1 is LNHDA and CDR2 is SQIVND in the germline V gene (reference sequence). The CDR3 is made up of 13 amino acids. Trimming left V 3 bases short and J 3 bases short, with 7 bases between. The CDR3 DNA follows: TGTGCCAGTAGTATTGCAGGTACAGATACGCAGTATTTT. Its protein is CASSIAGTDTQYF.

This clonotype was observed many times. V is TRBV27 and J is TRBJ2-7; 7 bases map to TRBD1. Germline trimming cut 6 bases from V and 3 bases from J; bases unmatched to any gene: 8. The germline gives CDR1 MNHEY, CDR2 SMNVEV (reference sequence). The length of the CDR3 is 14 residues. The CDR3 sequence: CASRLQGVIYEQYF. The CDR3 DNA follows: TGTGCCAGCAGGCTCCAGGGGGTGATCTACGAGCAGTACTTC.

Many counts were recorded for this clonotype. V and J are TRBV6-2 or TRBV6-3 and TRBJ2-7; 7 nucleotides line up with TRBD2. Per the germline V gene, CDR1 is MNHEY and CDR2 is SVGEGT. V shed 5 bases and J 3 bases; nucleotides not matched to a gene: 13. The CDR3 spans 16 residues. DNA of the CDR3: TGTGCCAGCAGTCCCGACCGTTCTCGCGGGAGCTACGAGCAGTACTTC. Protein sequence: CASSPDRSRGSYEQYF.

This clonotype is medium-sized. The chain recombines TRBV29-1 with TRBJ2-2; no clear D gene. The CDR3 runs 12 residues. With 2 bases removed from V and 6 bases from J, the gap between germline ends came to 7 bases. The V gene's germline CDR1 is SQVTM and CDR2 ANQGSEA. CDR3 protein: CSVEWHAGELFF. CDR3 in DNA: TGCAGCGTTGAATGGCACGCCGGGGAGCTGTTTTTT.

The chain joins TRBV11-3 to TRBJ2-3; 10 positions match TRBD2. Losses at the gene ends were 5 bases for V and 1 base for J; bases not matched to a gene: 6. The length of the CDR3 is 16 residues. In germline, CDR1 is SGHNT, CDR2 YENEEA. CDR3 DNA sequence: TGTGCCAGCAGCCTAACCGGGACTAGCGGCACAGATACGCAGTATTTT. It translates to CASSLTGTSGTDTQYF. The variable domain in full, completed from reference TRBV11-3 and TRBJ2-3, reads EAGVVQSPRYKIIEKKQPVAFWCNPISGHNTLYWYLQNLGQGPELLIRYENEEAVDDSQLPKDRFSAERLKGVDSTLKIQPAELGDSAVYLCASSLTGTSGTDTQYFGPGTRLTVL.

The sample holds many counts of this clonotype. The chain links TRBV27 to TRBJ2-5, with 11 bases that match TRBD2. Per germline, CDR1 MNHEY and CDR2 SMNVEV (reference sequence). There are 15 residues in the CDR3. V was clipped by 4 bases and J by 3 bases; unmatched bases: 4. The CDR3 nucleotides are TGTGCCAGCAGTTCCGGGACTAGCGGCAAAGAGACCCAGTACTTC. Its translation is CASSSGTSGKETQYF.

This clonotype was counted at least ten times. This rearrangement joins TRBV7-4 to TRBJ2-3, with D unresolved. V was shortened by 5 bases and J by 1 base, with 10 bases between the two germline ends. The germline V gene encodes CDR1 SGHVT and CDR2 SQSDAQ. This CDR3 spans 14 amino acids. CDR3 residues: CASSVTWGTDTQYF. As DNA, the CDR3 is TGTGCCAGCAGCGTGACTTGGGGCACAGATACGCAGTATTTT.

The CDR3 spells CSVKRDPSNNEQFF. The CDR3 nucleotides read TGCAGCGTAAAGCGGGACCCGAGCAACAATGAGCAGTTCTTC. The rearrangement links TRBV29-1 to TRBJ2-1; 7 bases agree with TRBD2. Germline V CDR1 and CDR2: SQVTM, ANQGSEA. The length of the CDR3 is 14 residues. The trim removed 6 bases at V and 5 bases at J, leaving 10 bases unmatched.

A note on this clonotype: One base away lies a much larger clone, so this may be a sequencing read error. The J gene is TRBJ2-3, the V gene TRBV19, with D possibly matching TRBD2 (5 bases). Germline loops: CDR1 LNHDA, CDR2 SQIVND (reference sequence). The CDR3 runs 15 residues. The CDR3 DNA reads TGTGCCAGTAGTATGACCGGAGCTAGCACAGATACGCGGTATTTT. Its protein is CASSMTGASTDTRYF.

This clonotype was counted at least ten times. The rearrangement uses TRBV6-6 and TRBJ2-1, with D tentatively TRBD2 (5 bases). Germline CDR1 and CDR2: MNHNY and SVGAGI (reference sequence). The length of the CDR3 is 15 residues. Trimming pared 6 bases from V and 0 bases from J, leaving 12 bases between. The CDR3 reads CASREDASSYNEQFF. The CDR3 DNA reads as TGTGCCAGCAGGGAGGACGCCAGCTCCTACAATGAGCAGTTCTTC.

This clonotype was seen many times. The CDR3 sequence is CASSSTGGGTWEQYF. The CDR3 region has the DNA TGTGCCAGCAGCTCCACAGGGGGCGGGACATGGGAGCAGTACTTC. The chain links TRBV7-2 to TRBJ2-7; 9 positions agree with TRBD1. CDR3 length equals 15 residues. Germline lookup yields CDR1 SGHTA and CDR2 FQGNSA. The J segment lost 7 bases and the V segment lost 4 bases, leaving 11 bases of the junction unmatched.

Many counts were recorded for this clonotype. V gene TRBV12-3 or TRBV12-4 combines with J gene TRBJ1-5, with D uncertain. V shed 6 bases and J shed 11 bases, with 17 bases lying between them. The CDR3 is 13 residues long. Here the CDR3 DNA reads TGTGCCAGCAGCGCCGGTTCCCGGGCAGCCCAGCATTTT. Residues: CASSAGSRAAQHF.

Ten or more counts support this clonotype. This sequence joins TRBV4-3 and TRBJ2-7; D may match TRBD1 or TRBD2 (5 bases each). Germline V gene sequence: CDR1 LGHNA, CDR2 YSLEER. V gave up 2 bases and J gave up 0 bases, with 14 bases separating them. The CDR3 consists of 16 residues. The CDR3 region has the DNA TGCGCCAGCAGCCAATCCGGGACCCAACCCTCCTACGAGCAGTACTTC. Protein sequence: CASSQSGTQPSYEQYF.

This clonotype was seen at least ten times. This rearrangement joins TRBV20-1 to TRBJ2-2, with a tentative D call TRBD2 (5 bases). Germline V CDR1 and CDR2: DFQATT, SNEGSKA (reference sequence). The ends were cut back, 6 bases at V and 1 base at J, with 21 bases in the middle. CDR3 length: 17 amino acids. CDR3 DNA: TGCAGTGCCTCTCACGACCCGAGAGAGGGGAACACCGGGGAGCTGTTTTTT. Translated: CSASHDPREGNTGELFF.

Many counts were recorded for this clonotype. The chain carries TRBV6-2 or TRBV6-3 and TRBJ2-2; 8 nucleotides match TRBD1. CDR1 MNHEY and CDR2 SVGEGT come from the germline V gene. The CDR3 length is 17 residues. After removal of 5 bases from V and 3 bases from J, the junction contained 11 bases not matched to a gene. Written as DNA, the CDR3 is TGTGCCAGCAGTAACCGACCGGGACAGGTTTACACCGGGGAGCTGTTTTTT. As protein: CASSNRPGQVYTGELFF.

This clonotype was detected ten times or more. The chain links TRBV7-2 to TRBJ2-7; 12 bases agree with TRBD2. This CDR3 contains 16 residues. J was trimmed by 2 bases and V by 5 bases; bases with no gene match: 7. Germline V gives CDR1 SGHTA, CDR2 FQGNSA. Written as DNA, the CDR3 is TGTGCCAGCAGCCCCCAGACTAGCGGGAGCCCCTACGAGCAGTACTTC. It yields the protein CASSPQTSGSPYEQYF.

This clonotype was observed at least ten times. The genes are TRBV12-3 or TRBV12-4 and TRBJ2-1; D is perhaps TRBD2 (5 bases). This CDR3 spans 13 amino acids. Deletions cut 3 bases from V and 3 bases from J, with 6 bases between. The CDR3, as DNA: TGTGCCAGCAGTTTCGGGGTCTACAATGAGCAGTTCTTC. Its translation is CASSFGVYNEQFF.

V is TRBV5-3 and J is TRBJ2-5; 9 bases are a match to TRBD1. TRBV5-3 is an ORF, with its function uncertain. This CDR3 has 15 residues. V was pared by 8 bases and J by 4 bases, with 12 bases of the junction left unmatched. DNA for the CDR3: TGTGCCAGCAGCGTGAACAGGGGGCGCGTAGAGACCCAGTACTTC. Translation gives CASSVNRGRVETQYF.

Many counts were recorded for this clonotype. V is TRBV6-5 and J is TRBJ2-7; D is possibly TRBD1 (5 bases). CDR1 and CDR2 (germline): MNHEY, SVGAGI. Trimming removed 1 base at V and 0 bases at J, with 13 bases between. The CDR3 length is 16 residues. The CDR3: CASSYYGATTSYEQYF. The CDR3 bases are TGTGCCAGCAGTTACTATGGGGCAACCACCTCCTACGAGCAGTACTTC.